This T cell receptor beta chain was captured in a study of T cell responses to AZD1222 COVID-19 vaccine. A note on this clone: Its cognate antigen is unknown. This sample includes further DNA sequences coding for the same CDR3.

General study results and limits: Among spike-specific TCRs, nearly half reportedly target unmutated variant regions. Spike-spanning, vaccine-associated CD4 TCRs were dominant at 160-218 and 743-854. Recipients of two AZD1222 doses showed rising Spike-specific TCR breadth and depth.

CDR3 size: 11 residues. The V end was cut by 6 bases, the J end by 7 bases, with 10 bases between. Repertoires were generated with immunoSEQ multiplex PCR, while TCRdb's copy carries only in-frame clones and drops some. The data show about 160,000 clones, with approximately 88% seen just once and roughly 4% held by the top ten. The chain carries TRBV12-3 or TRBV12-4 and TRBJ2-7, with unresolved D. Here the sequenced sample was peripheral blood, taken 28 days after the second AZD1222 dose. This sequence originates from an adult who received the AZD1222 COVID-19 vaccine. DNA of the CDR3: TGTGCCAGCAGCTCCGGATTTGAGCAGTACTTC. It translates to CASSSGFEQYF.